This T cell receptor beta chain emerged from a study of shared clonotypes between healthy human individuals. On the study more broadly: CD4 naive cells filled three plates per donor, CD4 memory three, CD8 naive two and CD8 memory one.

The germline CDR1 and CDR2 sequences are SGDLS and YYNGEE. This CDR3 is built from 14 residues. Trimming cost V 4 bases and J 2 bases, with 11 bases left between them. Study conclusions and caveats: Non-shared clonotypes had lower generation probabilities than clonotypes shared by all four sorted-subset donors. Sampling involved blood alone; tissue repertoires likely differ.

This clone was detected only once. Antigen: not known. Some clones are missing from TCRdb's copy, which holds only in-frame ones; the method was immunoSEQ multiplex PCR. The sample consists of 2 million to 2.5 million clones, 80% to 95% of them appearing once. What was sequenced was naive CD4+ T cells from PBMCs. Subset in this sample: CD45RA+ positively selected. This clonotype was sampled from a man younger than 35 in good health. Some clones in this sample may be carry-over from other donors' samples. The chain joins TRBV9 to TRBJ2-3; D is undetermined. The CDR3 nucleotides are TGTGCCAGCAGCCCGTCGGGTATCACAGATACGCAGTATTTT. Its protein is CASSPSGITDTQYF.